This T cell receptor beta chain was recovered during a study of shared clonotypes between healthy human individuals. The CDR3 sequence is 14 residues long. Germline V CDR1 and CDR2: LNHDA, SQIVND (reference sequence). The V end lost 9 bases, the J end lost 4 bases, and 18 bases lay between the germline ends. This table comes from immunoSEQ multiplex PCR, and its TCRdb copy is limited to in-frame clones, with some not included. The sample includes about 2.4 million clones, 93% seen only once; the top ten take roughly 0.36%. The sequence came from a man aged 18 to 29 in good health. Some clones in this sample may be carry-over from other donors' samples. The chain uses TRBV19 and TRBJ1-2; TRBD1 might be the D (5 bases). The specimen sequenced was naive CD4+ T cells from PBMCs. This sample's subset: CD45RA+ positively selected. This CDR3 is CASMRLQAPYGYTF. The CDR3 coding sequence is TGTGCCAGCATGCGCCTACAGGCTCCCTATGGCTACACCTTC.